These 30 T cell receptor beta chains share one sample of origin, sequenced in a study of shared clonotypes between healthy human individuals. This table comes from immunoSEQ multiplex PCR, and its TCRdb copy is limited to in-frame clones, with some not included. Here the sample spans about 2,200,000 clones, about 92% being singletons. CD45RO-negative CD8 cells positively selected for CCR7 made up the naive population, which excluded terminally differentiated effector memory CD45RA+ cells. The sequencing sample was made of naive CD8+ T cells from PBMCs. Receptors were obtained from a man between 18 and 35 years old in good health. Some clones in this sample may be carry-over from other donors' samples.

This chain uses TRBV29-1 with TRBJ2-3; TRBD2 aligns across 8 bases. V shed 6 bases, J shed 4 bases, and the junction held 18 bases outside the gene matches. The germline gives CDR1 SQVTM, CDR2 ANQGSEA. The CDR3 runs to 17 residues. DNA of the CDR3: TGCAGCGTGATAGAAAGAGCGGGAGCGGTATTCGCAGATACGCAGTATTTT. This gives the protein CSVIERAGAVFADTQYF.

To note about this clone: Other DNA sequences of this sample code for an identical CDR3. This CDR3 is CASSVGRNTEAFF. The DNA for the CDR3 is TGTGCCAGCAGCGTAGGCCGCAACACTGAAGCTTTCTTT. The rearrangement uses TRBV9 and TRBJ1-1; the D is unclear. Trimming removed 0 bases at V and 2 bases at J, with 5 bases between. The germline V gene encodes CDR1 SGDLS and CDR2 YYNGEE. This CDR3 is 13 amino acids long.

This chain uses TRBV15 with TRBJ2-7; TRBD1 aligns across 10 bases. The junction had 13 bases not matched to a gene; V was cut back by 4 bases and J by 4 bases. Germline V gene sequence: CDR1 LNHNV, CDR2 YYDKDF (reference sequence). This CDR3 has 17 residues. The CDR3 here is CATSTIVGDRGRYEQYF. CDR3 in DNA: TGTGCCACCAGCACTATAGTCGGGGACAGGGGAAGGTACGAGCAGTACTTC.

The chain has TRBV9 and TRBJ1-2; maybe TRBD1 (6 bases). Trimming removed 0 bases from V and 7 bases from J, with 22 bases in between. Germline lookup yields CDR1 SGDLS and CDR2 YYNGEE. This CDR3 comprises 17 residues. This chain's CDR3 is CASSVDESTGRLSGYTF. The CDR3 bases are TGTGCCAGCAGCGTAGACGAGTCTACAGGGAGGTTGAGTGGCTACACCTTC.

With respect to this clone: Other DNA sequences of this sample code for an identical CDR3. V and J are TRBV14 and TRBJ2-7; unclear D gene. Germline-derived CDR1 and CDR2 are SGHDN and FVKESK. With 1 base removed from V and 6 bases from J, the gap between germline ends came to 4 bases. CDR3 length equals 11 residues. The CDR3 region has the DNA TGTGCCAGCAGCCAAGGCTCCGAGCAGTACTTC. This codes for CASSQGSEQYF.

The chain has TRBV11-2 and TRBJ2-2, with D possibly TRBD1 on 6 matching bases. The CDR3 is 16 amino acids. Germline lookup yields CDR1 SGHAT and CDR2 FQNNGV. With 5 bases removed from V and 0 bases from J, the gap between germline ends came to 13 bases. Here the CDR3 DNA reads TGTGCCAGCAGCGCCACCGGGACAACGAACACCGGGGAGCTGTTTTTT. This encodes CASSATGTTNTGELFF.

The V call is TRBV15, the J call TRBJ2-1; 11 positions agree with TRBD2. Germline V gives CDR1 LNHNV, CDR2 YYDKDF (reference sequence). CDR3 length equals 18 residues. V trimming: 7 bases; J trimming: 0 bases; junction bases outside the gene matches: 11. The DNA for the CDR3 is TGTGCCACCATCATTCGAGCGACTAGCGGGGACTCCTACAATGAGCAGTTCTTC. This sequence encodes CATIIRATSGDSYNEQFF.

The V gene is TRBV10-2, the J gene TRBJ2-2; TRBD2 matches 11 bases. This CDR3 spans 15 amino acids. The V segment lost 3 bases and the J segment 6 bases; nucleotides outside the gene matches: 3. Germline V gene sequence: CDR1 WSHSY, CDR2 SAAADI. In DNA, the CDR3 is TGCGCCAGCAGTGACACTAGCGGGAGTGCCGGGGAGCTGTTTTTT. This translates into CASSDTSGSAGELFF.

This clone was recorded only once. The rearrangement links TRBV7-8 to TRBJ2-1, with D perhaps given as TRBD1 or TRBD2 (6 bases each). CDR3 size: 15 residues. Germline V gene data show CDR1 as SGHVS and CDR2 as FQNEAQ. Trimming pared 4 bases from V and 4 bases from J, leaving 14 bases between. The CDR3 region is CASSWARGGYNEQFF. As DNA, the CDR3 is TGTGCCAGCAGCTGGGCTAGAGGGGGGTACAATGAGCAGTTCTTC. Full variable domain (missing parts from reference TRBV7-8 and TRBJ2-1): GAGVSQSPRYKVAKRGQDVALRCDPISGHVSLFWYQQALGQGPEFLTYFQNEAQLDKSGLPSDRFFAERPEGSVSTLKIQRTQQEDSAVYLCASSWARGGYNEQFFGPGTRLTVL.

The CDR3 loop reads CASSIRTDYEQYF. DNA for the CDR3: TGTGCCAGCAGTATTAGGACTGACTACGAGCAGTACTTC. The chain is built from TRBV2 and TRBJ2-7, with D possibly TRBD2 on 5 matching bases. The CDR3 contains 13 residues. The germline gives CDR1 SNHLY, CDR2 FYNNEI. V lost 5 bases to trimming and J lost 3 bases, with 11 bases between them.

The rearrangement links TRBV28 to TRBJ2-7; 7 positions match TRBD1. V was clipped by 6 bases and J by 7 bases; unmatched bases: 12. The CDR3 is made up of 14 amino acids. The germline V gene has CDR1 MDHEN and CDR2 SYDVKM. The CDR3 loop reads CASSAQGVLGEQYF. The CDR3 DNA reads as TGTGCCAGCAGCGCCCAGGGGGTATTGGGAGAGCAGTACTTC.

The genes are TRBV5-1 and TRBJ1-2; D gene uncertain. V was cut by 3 bases and J by 5 bases, with 14 bases left in between. Germline values: CDR1 SGHRS, CDR2 YFSETQ. The CDR3 loop spans 14 amino acids. The CDR3 protein is CASSSDPALYGYTF. Here the CDR3 DNA reads TGCGCCAGCAGCTCGGATCCGGCACTTTATGGCTACACCTTC.

Only one count was recorded for this clone. V usage is TRBV29-1 and J usage is TRBJ2-3, with D unclear. The germline V and J ends were trimmed by 6 bases and 2 bases, with 6 bases remaining between them. The CDR3 runs 11 residues. Germline lookup yields CDR1 SQVTM and CDR2 ANQGSEA. Here the CDR3 reads CSVRVTDTQYF. CDR3 bases: TGCAGCGTCCGGGTCACAGATACGCAGTATTTT.

This clone was seen a single time. The rearrangement joins TRBV4-3 to TRBJ1-5; TRBD1 agrees at 8 bases. CDR1 and CDR2 (germline): LGHNA, YSLEER. This CDR3 comprises 14 residues. With V trimmed by 1 base and J by 6 bases, 2 bases remained unmatched. CDR3 sequence (DNA): TGCGCCAGCAGCCAAGGGACAGGGCGTCAGCCCCAGCATTTT. Translating it yields CASSQGTGRQPQHF.

The gene calls are TRBV6-1 and TRBJ1-5; the match to TRBD1 covers 8 bases. This CDR3 is 17 amino acids long. V lost 2 bases and J lost 0; bases outside the gene matches: 6. Germline loops: CDR1 MNHNS, CDR2 SASEGT. In nucleotides, the CDR3 is TGTGCCAGCAGTGAAAGGACAGGGACCCTTAGCAATCAGCCCCAGCATTTT. It codes for CASSERTGTLSNQPQHF.

The chain recombines TRBV9 with TRBJ1-2, with 9 bases aligning to TRBD1. The germline V gene has CDR1 SGDLS and CDR2 YYNGEE. J gave up 0 bases and V 0 bases, and 3 bases lay outside the gene matches. The CDR3 has 16 amino acids. The CDR3 spells CASSVGDRVANYGYTF. The CDR3 nucleotides read TGTGCCAGCAGCGTAGGGGACAGGGTAGCTAACTATGGCTACACCTTC.

CDR3 nucleotides: TGTGCCAGCAGTCCCCGGACAGGGGGTATCTACGAGCAGTACTTC. Amino acid sequence: CASSPRTGGIYEQYF. This chain links TRBV27 with TRBJ2-7, with 10 bases lining up with TRBD1. Germline V CDR1 and CDR2: MNHEY, SMNVEV (reference sequence). This CDR3 comprises 15 residues. The trim removed 5 bases at V and 3 bases at J, leaving 7 bases unmatched.

The CDR3, as DNA: TGTGCCAGCAGCTTAGGCCGAGCAGAGAAACTGTTTTTT. Protein: CASSLGRAEKLFF. V gene TRBV13 combines with J gene TRBJ1-4; unclear D gene. CDR3 length equals 13 residues. Trimming shortened V by 0 bases and J by 11 bases, and 10 bases separated the two germline ends. CDR1 is PRHDT and CDR2 is FYEKMQ in the germline V gene (reference sequence).

The chain joins TRBV29-1 to TRBJ2-7; 8 bases map to TRBD2. The CDR3 consists of 14 residues. In germline, CDR1 is SQVTM, CDR2 ANQGSEA. V dropped 6 bases and J dropped 4; count of bases not matched to a gene: 11. The CDR3 region has the DNA TGCAGCGTCCAGACTAGCGAGGTTTGGTACGAGCAGTACTTC. Translation: CSVQTSEVWYEQYF.

The rearrangement joins TRBV6-5 to TRBJ2-1; D is undetermined. V lost 2 bases and J lost 8, with 16 bases in between. The germline gives CDR1 MNHEY, CDR2 SVGAGI. The CDR3 has 15 residues. CDR3: CASSYHESLRYEQFF. The CDR3 DNA reads as TGTGCCAGCAGTTACCACGAGAGCCTACGCTATGAGCAGTTCTTC.

The chain links TRBV30 to TRBJ2-5, with 9 bases identical to TRBD1. The J call is doubtful: the DNA matches TRBJ2-7 better. The CDR3 loop spans 13 amino acids. Germline assignment: CDR1 GTSNPN and CDR2 SVGIG (reference sequence). The CDR3 sequence is CAWRGQGSYEQYF. CDR3 coding DNA: TGTGCCTGGAGGGGACAGGGCTCCTACGAGCAGTACTTC.

The table lists this clone with a count of one. The chain couples TRBV7-9 to TRBJ1-1; 7 bases line up with TRBD1. The CDR3 is made up of 14 amino acids. Trimming took 8 bases from V and 5 from J; bases not matched to a gene: 11. Germline lookup yields CDR1 SEHNR and CDR2 FQNEAQ (reference sequence). The CDR3 region has the DNA TGTGCCAGCGGCAAAAACAGGGGAATGACTGAAGCTTTCTTT. It translates to CASGKNRGMTEAFF.

Comments on this clone: Other DNA sequences of this sample code for an identical CDR3. The DNA of the CDR3 is TGTGCCAGCAGCCCCGGGCTCTACGAGCAGTACTTC. It specifies CASSPGLYEQYF. The rearrangement joins TRBV7-9 to TRBJ2-7; no clear D gene. The CDR3 has 12 residues. Trimming took off 5 bases at V and 3 bases at J, with 8 bases between the two ends. CDR1 is SEHNR, CDR2 FQNEAQ, per germline (reference sequence).

The chain uses TRBV28 and TRBJ2-2; D might be TRBD1 (5 bases). The V gene's germline CDR1 is MDHEN and CDR2 SYDVKM. The CDR3 loop spans 16 amino acids. Trimming left V 5 bases short and J 1 base short, with 14 bases between. CDR3 amino acids: CASSGVARVNTGELFF. The DNA for the CDR3 is TGTGCCAGCAGTGGGGTCGCCAGGGTGAACACCGGGGAGCTGTTTTTT.

The chain combines TRBV15 with TRBJ1-4; no reliable D call. The CDR3 has 19 amino acids. Between the trimmed V and J ends, which lost 0 bases and 5 bases, there was a span of 22 bases. Germline V lookup: CDR1 LNHNV, CDR2 YYDKDF (reference sequence). This CDR3 reads CATSRDTTAEPDFNEKLFF. Written as DNA, the CDR3 is TGTGCCACCAGCAGAGATACAACAGCGGAACCTGACTTCAATGAAAAACTGTTTTTT.

The chain joins TRBV27 to TRBJ2-2; no clear D gene. Germline lookup yields CDR1 MNHEY and CDR2 SMNVEV (reference sequence). Between the trimmed V and J ends, which lost 6 bases and 6 bases, there was a span of 8 bases. CDR3 length equals 12 residues. This CDR3 is CASSISSGELFF. CDR3 nucleotide sequence: TGTGCCAGCAGCATCTCTTCCGGGGAGCTGTTTTTT.

The chain couples TRBV15 to TRBJ2-5; 7 bases are a match to TRBD1. Germline assignment: CDR1 LNHNV and CDR2 YYDKDF (reference sequence). V lost 5 bases to trimming and J lost 5 bases; unmatched junction nucleotides: 17. CDR3 length equals 17 residues. CDR3 protein: CATSPSRTGSVGETQYF. In nucleotides, the CDR3 is TGTGCCACCAGCCCTAGTAGGACAGGCAGTGTTGGGGAGACCCAGTACTTC.

Points on this clone: Additional DNA sequences in this sample encode the identical CDR3. The chain employs TRBV11-2 and TRBJ2-7; D is unclear. CDR3 length: 14 amino acids. Germline assignment: CDR1 SGHAT and CDR2 FQNNGV. Trimming pared 1 base from V and 0 bases from J, leaving 7 bases between. The CDR3 DNA follows: TGTGCCAGCAGCTTAGGGATGGGCTCCTACGAGCAGTACTTC. It translates to CASSLGMGSYEQYF.

The rearrangement joins TRBV7-9 to TRBJ2-1; no clear D. In germline, CDR1 is SEHNR, CDR2 FQNEAQ (reference sequence). The CDR3 is 14 residues long. V shed 1 base and J shed 7 bases, with 11 bases lying between them. CDR3 protein: CASSLGAPENEQFF. As DNA, the CDR3 is TGTGCCAGCAGCTTAGGAGCCCCGGAGAATGAGCAGTTCTTC.

The chain employs TRBV29-1 and TRBJ2-7, with 7 bases lining up with TRBD1. V shed 6 bases and J 2 bases; nucleotides not matched to a gene: 7. The germline gives CDR1 SQVTM, CDR2 ANQGSEA. The CDR3 is made up of 13 amino acids. CDR3 nucleotides: TGCAGCGTCGTCGACAGGGTGGCCTACGAGCAGTACTTC. Translation: CSVVDRVAYEQYF.